This T cell receptor beta chain is from a study of CXCR3-negative and CXCR3-positive naive CD8 T cells. As for the study in general: Every library held about 1.5 +/- 0.3 million TRB reads, and the total came to around 150 million. Whole-study findings and limits: Naive subsets were similarly diverse, while memory CD8+ repertoires were much less diverse. The TRB CDR3s that CXCR3-positive naive cells carried were more hydrophobic than those of CXCR3-negative naive cells.

5' RACE that incorporated UMI labels was used to prepare the TRB cDNA libraries. With the 5' RACE reads reprocessed, TCRdb shows one record per CDR3 protein and no DNA. Here the sample table reports about 130,000 distinct CDR3 sequences. Concerning this clonotype itself: Its target is not known.

Cells that were CD45RO-CCR7+CD27+CD95- constituted naive CD8+ T cells. Germline V lookup: CDR1 SGHDT, CDR2 YYEEEE. The CDR3 has 15 residues. The receptor was isolated from a human donor in good health. Some clones in this sample may be carry-over from other donors' samples. Sample: naive CXCR3- CD8+ T cells from blood. Subset: CD45RO-CCR7+CD27+CD95- naive CD8+ T cells lacking CXCR3 (TNR3-). V and J are TRBV5-6 and TRBJ2-1; the D call from TCRdb, TRBD1, cannot be confirmed without DNA. The CDR3 loop is CASSSGTGNNNEQFF.